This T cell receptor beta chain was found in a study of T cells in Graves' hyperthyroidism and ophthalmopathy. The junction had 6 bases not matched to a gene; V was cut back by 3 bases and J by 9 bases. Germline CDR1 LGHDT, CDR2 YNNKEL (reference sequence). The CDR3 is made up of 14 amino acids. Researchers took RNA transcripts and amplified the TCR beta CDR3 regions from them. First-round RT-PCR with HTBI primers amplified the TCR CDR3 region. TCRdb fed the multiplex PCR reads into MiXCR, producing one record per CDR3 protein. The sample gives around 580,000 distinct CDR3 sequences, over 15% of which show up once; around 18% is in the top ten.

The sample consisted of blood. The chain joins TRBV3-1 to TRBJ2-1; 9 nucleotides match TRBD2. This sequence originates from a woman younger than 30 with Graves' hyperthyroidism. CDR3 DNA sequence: TGTGCCAGCAGCCACCTAGCGGGATCGGTTGAGCAGTTCTTC. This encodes CASSHLAGSVEQFF.